The 10 T cell receptor beta chains presented below share a single source sample, sequenced in a study of tumor-infiltrating lymphocytes in glioblastoma multiforme. TCRB libraries came from RNA via three nested multiplex PCR rounds. In TCRdb, the multiplex PCR reads were re-called with MiXCR into one record per CDR3 protein. The sample shows more than 13,000 distinct CDR3 sequences, 55% to 75% of them seen only once. The sequenced material came from brain tumor tissue. The receptors come from a male donor with glioblastoma.

About this clonotype itself: Mismatch with germline at one junction end may stem from a read error. The V and J genes are TRBV28 and TRBJ2-5; D unclear. Germline V gene lookup returns CDR1 MDHEN and CDR2 SYDVKM. CDR3 length: 15 residues. CDR3 in amino acids: CASSPVGSGRETHYF. DNA for the CDR3: TGTGCCAGCAGCCCGGTAGGGTCAGGCAGAGAGACCCATTACTTC.

The CDR3 protein is CASSLAGDTVYEQYF. The CDR3 bases are TGTGCCAGCAGCTTAGCCGGAGACACGGTCTACGAGCAGTACTTC. This chain uses TRBV7-6 with TRBJ2-7; D not resolved. V lost 0 bases to trimming and J lost 3 bases, with 12 bases between them. The CDR3 spans 15 residues. CDR1 is SGHVS, CDR2 FNYEAQ, per germline.

This clonotype came up many times. Given a much more abundant clone one base away, this may be a read error. Since the CDR3 does not end with the conserved phenylalanine or tryptophan, this likely comes from a read error. V and J are TRBV5-4 and TRBJ2-2; perhaps TRBD2 as D (6 bases). Germline CDR1 is SGHNT and CDR2 is YYREEE (reference sequence). V was clipped by 4 bases and J by 0 bases, with 10 bases between them. The CDR3 extends over 15 amino acids. CDR3 in amino acids: CASSRDFSNTGELFS. The CDR3 DNA reads as TGTGCCAGCAGCCGGGACTTCTCGAACACCGGGGAGCTGTTTTCT.

Details on this clonotype: The CDR3 carries no conserved terminal phenylalanine or tryptophan, so it likely arises from a read error. V is TRBV4-1 and J is TRBJ1-1; D remains unclear. This CDR3 spans 13 amino acids. Germline CDR1 MGHRA, CDR2 YSYEKL. This CDR3 is CASSQGILTEAFL. The CDR3 DNA is TGCGCCAGCAGTCAAGGGATTTTGACTGAAGCTTTCCTT.

Points on this clonotype: No DNA is shown, since the ends of the CDR3 on it are uncertain; the CDR3 is the one TCRdb lists. V and J are TRBV11-2 and TRBJ1-4; the table names TRBD1, a call not compared with the DNA. Germline V gene sequence: CDR1 SGHAT, CDR2 FQNNGV. Ends included, the CDR3 has 12 residues. CDR3: CASSFGQGAVVF.

On this clonotype itself: Germline is not matched at one junction end, which may reflect a read error. The chain recombines TRBV11-2 with TRBJ2-3; D possibly corresponds to TRBD2 (6 bases). CDR3 length: 17 residues. Germline V lookup: CDR1 SGHAT, CDR2 FQNNGV. In nucleotides, the CDR3 is TGTGCCAGCAGCTTGGATCCTGCAGACACTAGCACAGACACGCAGTATTTT. Its translation: CASSLDPADTSTDTQYF.

Comments on this clonotype: The junction differs from germline at one of its ends, possibly a read error. The rearrangement links TRBV30 to TRBJ1-4; the D is unclear. The CDR3 runs 14 residues. CDR1 is GTSNPN and CDR2 is SVGIG in the germline V gene (reference sequence). Here the CDR3 reads CACSEFRADEKLFF. In DNA, the CDR3 is TGTGCCTGTAGTGAGTTTCGGGCAGATGAAAAACTGTTCTTT.

As for this clonotype: Sequence at one end of the junction differs from germline and may be a read error. The V gene is TRBV6-2 or TRBV6-3, the J gene TRBJ2-1; D is possibly TRBD2 (5 bases). CDR3 size: 13 residues. The germline CDR1 and CDR2 sequences are MNHEY and SVGEGT. The CDR3 protein is CASCYERVHEQFF. Here the CDR3 DNA reads TGTGCCAGCTGTTATGAGAGGGTTCATGAGCAGTTCTTC.

V and J are TRBV5-5 and TRBJ2-1; maybe TRBD2 (5 bases). Germline V gives CDR1 SGHKS, CDR2 YYEKEE (reference sequence). CDR3 length: 15 residues. V lost 0 bases, J lost 10 bases, and 17 bases lay in between. CDR3 nucleotides: TGTGCCAGCAGCTTGGCGGACGGGATTGTTTGGGAGCAGTTCTTC. It codes for CASSLADGIVWEQFF.

The CDR3 region is CASSEVLLAGVYEQYF. CDR3 nucleotide sequence: TGTGCCAGCAGTGAAGTCTTGTTAGCGGGGGTCTACGAGCAGTACTTC. The V and J genes are TRBV6-1 and TRBJ2-7; 9 bases match TRBD2. The trim removed 1 base at V and 3 bases at J, leaving 7 bases unmatched. CDR1 is MNHNS, CDR2 SASEGT, per germline. CDR3 length: 16 amino acids.